The next 2 T cell receptor beta chains were all read from a single sample in a study of blood T cells in healthy people across ages. It was with a sample-barcoded 5' primer and a J-beta primer mix that a second PCR of roughly 6 to 11 cycles was run. One entry per CDR3 protein, called by TCRdb with MiXCR from the 5' RACE reads. The sample shows 1.5 million to 1.9 million distinct CDR3 sequences, 42% of them seen only once. The sequenced sample was blood. Receptors originate from a young woman in good health.

In its sample, this clonotype was seen once. V and J are TRBV30 and TRBJ1-1, with TRBD1 matching 9 bases. Germline-derived CDR1 and CDR2 are GTSNPN and SVGIG (reference sequence). The trim removed 1 base at V and 1 base at J, leaving 4 bases unmatched. The CDR3 has 15 residues. CDR3 in DNA: TGTGCCTGGAGTGGCCGGGACAGGGCGAACACTGAAGCTTTCTTT. Residues: CAWSGRDRANTEAFF.

This clonotype was found a few times. The chain is built from TRBV4-1 and TRBJ1-5; TRBD1 might be the D (5 bases). This CDR3 has 14 amino acids. The V end lost 6 bases, the J end lost 2 bases, and 11 bases lay between the germline ends. The germline CDR1 and CDR2 sequences are MGHRA and YSYEKL. CDR3 loop: CASSPGIGNQPQHF. The CDR3 DNA reads TGCGCCAGCAGTCCAGGGATTGGCAATCAGCCCCAGCATTTT.